The sequence of this T cell receptor beta chain was determined in a study of T cell responses to AZD1222 COVID-19 vaccine. On this clone itself: What it binds is unknown.

Measured with immunoSEQ multiplex PCR; TCRdb has only the in-frame clones, and not every one. The sample includes 130,000 or so clones, roughly nine tenths seen only once; the top ten take 1.5% to 2%. Germline V gives CDR1 SGHVS, CDR2 FNYEAQ. The CDR3 is 15 residues long. V was cut by 6 bases and J by 5 bases, with 16 bases left in between. The study's findings and limits: Just a handful of AZD1222 recipients tested seropositive at baseline.

The sample was peripheral blood, taken on day 0 of AZD1222 vaccination. This clonotype originated in an adult in good health. This chain links TRBV7-6 with TRBJ2-2; the D call may be TRBD1 or TRBD2 (6 bases each). The CDR3 protein is CASSRTEGGTGELFF. The CDR3 region has the DNA TGTGCCAGCAGTCGAACCGAAGGGGGGACCGGGGAGCTGTTTTTT.